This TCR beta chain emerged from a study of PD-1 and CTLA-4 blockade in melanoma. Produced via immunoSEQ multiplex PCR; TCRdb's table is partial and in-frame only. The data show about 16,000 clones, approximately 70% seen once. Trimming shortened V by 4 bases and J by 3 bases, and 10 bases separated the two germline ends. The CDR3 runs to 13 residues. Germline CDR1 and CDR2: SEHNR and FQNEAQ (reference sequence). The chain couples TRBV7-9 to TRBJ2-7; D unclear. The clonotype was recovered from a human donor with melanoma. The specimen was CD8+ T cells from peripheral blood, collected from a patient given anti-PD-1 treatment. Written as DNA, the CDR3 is TGTGCCAGCAGCTCCGAAACCAACTACGAGCAGTACTTC. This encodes CASSSETNYEQYF.